One and the same sample provided the 22 T cell receptor beta chains below, sequenced in a study of T cell changes during pregnancy in multiple sclerosis. Sequenced by immunoSEQ multiplex PCR; TCRdb stores in-frame clones only, minus some. The table includes more than 55,000 clones, 92% detected once. The sample consisted of peripheral blood, taken in the first trimester of pregnancy. All receptors derive from a female donor in good health, enrolled as a control in a pregnancy study.

The chain links TRBV29-1 to TRBJ2-1; weak D call: TRBD2 (5 bases). Germline assignment: CDR1 SQVTM and CDR2 ANQGSEA. The V end lost 7 bases, the J end lost 5 bases, and 15 bases lay between the germline ends. This CDR3 has 13 residues. CDR3 DNA sequence: TGCAGCGAGGCGGACTTGTATAACAATGAGCAGTTCTTC. This codes for CSEADLYNNEQFF.

V is TRBV6-1 and J is TRBJ2-3; weak D call: TRBD2 (7 bases). The CDR3 sequence is 15 residues long. V shed 8 bases and J shed 2 bases, with 17 bases lying between them. CDR1 and CDR2 from the germline V gene are MNHNS and SASEGT. The CDR3 coding sequence is TGTGCCAGCTCGAGAACGGGGGGCTTCACAGATACGCAGTATTTT. Protein product: CASSRTGGFTDTQYF.

The rearrangement joins TRBV6-6 to TRBJ2-1; 8 nucleotides align to TRBD2. This CDR3 region has 14 residues. The germline CDR1 and CDR2 sequences are MNHNY and SVGAGI (reference sequence). The trim removed 4 bases at V and 3 bases at J, leaving 2 bases unmatched. Written as DNA, the CDR3 is TGTGCCAGCAGTTTTAGCGGGAACTACAATGAGCAGTTCTTC. Protein: CASSFSGNYNEQFF.

This chain connects TRBV5-5 to TRBJ2-5; TRBD1 matches 9 bases. Germline loops: CDR1 SGHKS, CDR2 YYEKEE (reference sequence). Losses at the gene ends were 4 bases for V and 5 bases for J; bases not matched to a gene: 3. This CDR3 comprises 13 residues. The CDR3 loop reads CASSRDRVETQYF. The CDR3 DNA is TGTGCCAGCAGCCGGGACAGGGTTGAGACCCAGTACTTC.

The chain joins TRBV14 to TRBJ1-4; D unclear. This CDR3 comprises 13 residues. The V end was cut by 0 bases, the J end by 11 bases, with 10 bases between. Germline V CDR1 and CDR2: SGHDN, FVKESK. The CDR3, as DNA: TGTGCCAGCAGCCAAGAATGGGGAGACAAACTGTTTTTT. Residues: CASSQEWGDKLFF.

The chain couples TRBV27 to TRBJ1-4; D not resolved. Germline values: CDR1 MNHEY, CDR2 SMNVEV (reference sequence). This CDR3 region has 13 residues. V was shortened by 6 bases and J by 8 bases, with 13 bases between the two germline ends. This CDR3 reads CASRPGVGEKLFF. Here the CDR3 DNA reads TGTGCCAGCAGGCCCGGGGTCGGGGAAAAACTGTTTTTT.

The gene calls are TRBV5-1 and TRBJ2-7; D is unresolved. Germline V gene lookup returns CDR1 SGHRS and CDR2 YFSETQ. The CDR3 is 12 amino acids. Trimming removed 2 bases at V and 6 bases at J, with 9 bases between. The CDR3 sequence: CASSLFGSEQYF. In nucleotides, the CDR3 is TGCGCCAGCAGCTTATTCGGGTCCGAGCAGTACTTC.

The J gene is TRBJ2-7, the V gene TRBV19; 7 bases are shared with TRBD1. After removal of 6 bases from V and 5 bases from J, the junction contained 10 bases not matched to a gene. The CDR3 is 14 residues long. Germline V gene sequence: CDR1 LNHDA, CDR2 SQIVND (reference sequence). The CDR3 spells CASREQGWRNEQYF. CDR3 nucleotides: TGTGCCAGTAGGGAACAGGGGTGGAGGAACGAGCAGTACTTC. Filled out from reference TRBV19 and TRBJ2-7, the complete variable domain reads DGGITQSPKYLFRKEGQNVTLSCEQNLNHDAMYWYRQDPGQGLRLIYYSQIVNDFQKGDIAEGYSVSREKKESFPLTVTSAQKNPTAFYLCASREQGWRNEQYFGPGTRLTVT.

The gene calls are TRBV7-9 and TRBJ1-1; tentatively, D is TRBD1 (6 bases). The CDR3 sequence is 15 residues long. Germline V gene lookup returns CDR1 SEHNR and CDR2 FQNEAQ (reference sequence). The V end was cut by 1 base, the J end by 7 bases, with 16 bases between. DNA of the CDR3: TGTGCCAGCAGCTTAGGCGGGGGCCCAACCGGTGAAGCTTTCTTT. Its protein product is CASSLGGGPTGEAFF.

J is TRBJ2-1 and V is TRBV5-5; 12 bases align to TRBD1. In germline, CDR1 is SGHKS, CDR2 YYEKEE (reference sequence). The CDR3 is made up of 17 amino acids. Germline trimming cut 2 bases from V and 8 bases from J; bases unmatched to any gene: 11. For the CDR3, the DNA is TGTGCCAGCAGCTTTACGACGGGGACAGGGGGCAGGGATGAGCAGTTCTTC. This encodes CASSFTTGTGGRDEQFF.

The gene calls are TRBV5-4 and TRBJ2-2, with no clear D. This CDR3 is 14 amino acids long. From germline, CDR1 is SGHNT and CDR2 YYREEE (reference sequence). The V and J ends lost 0 bases and 3 bases respectively, with 6 bases between them. The CDR3 here is CASSLGLDTGELFF. The CDR3 DNA follows: TGTGCCAGCAGCTTGGGCCTAGACACCGGGGAGCTGTTTTTT.

This clone has only one observation. The rearrangement links TRBV4-1 to TRBJ2-7; D not certain. The V and J ends lost 0 bases and 3 bases respectively, with 6 bases between them. The CDR3 runs to 13 residues. Germline V gives CDR1 MGHRA, CDR2 YSYEKL. The chain's CDR3 is CASSQEADYEQYF. CDR3 nucleotide sequence: TGCGCCAGCAGCCAAGAAGCCGACTACGAGCAGTACTTC.

The chain joins TRBV19 to TRBJ2-1; 15 nucleotides line up with TRBD2. Germline loops: CDR1 LNHDA, CDR2 SQIVND (reference sequence). The CDR3 runs to 17 residues. The V and J ends lost 5 bases and 6 bases, in that order; junction bases with no gene match: 8. The CDR3 is CASSGLAGGPFVNEQFF. CDR3 sequence (DNA): TGTGCCAGTAGTGGACTAGCGGGAGGGCCTTTTGTCAATGAGCAGTTCTTC.

The chain links TRBV18 to TRBJ1-2, with D unclear. V was cut by 1 base and J by 7 bases, with 13 bases left in between. The CDR3 totals 14 residues. Germline V gene sequence: CDR1 KGHSH, CDR2 LQKENI. In DNA form, the CDR3 reads TGTGCCAGCTCACCACAAAATCAGATTACTGGCTACACCTTC. This translates into CASSPQNQITGYTF.

CDR3 residues: CATSPRYQGNHEQYF. CDR3 DNA sequence: TGTGCCACCAGCCCAAGGTATCAGGGGAACCACGAGCAGTACTTC. The V gene is TRBV15, the J gene TRBJ2-7; a possible D gene is TRBD1 (6 bases). CDR3 length: 15 amino acids. V was shortened by 5 bases and J by 5 bases, with 19 bases between the two germline ends. Germline V gives CDR1 LNHNV, CDR2 YYDKDF (reference sequence). Using reference TRBV15 and TRBJ2-7 for the parts outside the CDR3, the full variable domain is DAMVIQNPRYQVTQFGKPVTLSCSQTLNHNVMYWYQQKSSQAPKLLFHYYDKDFNNEADTPDNFQSRRPNTSFCFLDIRSPGLGDTAMYLCATSPRYQGNHEQYFGPGTRLTVT.

The chain recombines TRBV15 with TRBJ2-4; TRBD2 might be the D (5 bases). Germline-derived CDR1 and CDR2 are LNHNV and YYDKDF (reference sequence). There are 13 residues in the CDR3. Trimming removed 3 bases from V and 7 bases from J, with 10 bases in between. The CDR3 DNA is TGTGCCACCAGCAGGGACTGGGAGAACATTCAGTACTTC. Translated, it gives CATSRDWENIQYF.

The chain employs TRBV11-3 and TRBJ2-2; maybe TRBD2 (5 bases). Germline V gene lookup returns CDR1 SGHNT and CDR2 YENEEA. Between the trimmed V and J ends, which lost 5 bases and 5 bases, there was a span of 24 bases. There are 18 residues in the CDR3. In nucleotides, the CDR3 is TGTGCCAGCAGCCCATACCGGGTAGATAGCGTGGGAACCGGGGAGCTGTTTTTT. As protein: CASSPYRVDSVGTGELFF. The variable domain in full, with the rest retrieved from reference TRBV11-3 and TRBJ2-2, is EAGVVQSPRYKIIEKKQPVAFWCNPISGHNTLYWYLQNLGQGPELLIRYENEEAVDDSQLPKDRFSAERLKGVDSTLKIQPAELGDSAVYLCASSPYRVDSVGTGELFFGEGSRLTVL.

The chain has TRBV6-4 and TRBJ2-4, with D perhaps matching TRBD2 (6 bases). This CDR3 comprises 19 residues. Trimming cost V 4 bases and J 7 bases, with 29 bases left between them. CDR1 and CDR2 from the germline V gene are MRHNA and SNTAGT. Here the CDR3 reads CASSALPGDFPFRCNIQYF. The CDR3 bases are TGTGCCAGCAGTGCCCTCCCCGGGGACTTTCCATTCCGATGCAACATTCAGTACTTC.

V gene TRBV6-1 combines with J gene TRBJ2-5; the match to TRBD2 covers 12 bases. With 2 bases clipped from V and 3 bases from J, the junction kept 4 bases outside the gene matches. Per the germline V gene, CDR1 is MNHNS and CDR2 is SASEGT. The CDR3 loop spans 16 amino acids. CDR3 DNA sequence: TGTGCCAGCAGTGAATCGCGACTAGCGGGAGAAGAGACCCAGTACTTC. It translates to CASSESRLAGEETQYF.

This sequence joins TRBV5-4 and TRBJ2-2, with D possibly matching TRBD1 (5 bases). The germline V gene has CDR1 SGHNT and CDR2 YYREEE (reference sequence). This CDR3 contains 15 residues. V shed 0 bases and J shed 4 bases, with 10 bases lying between them. The CDR3 reads CASSLDGQGTGELFF. CDR3 nucleotides: TGTGCCAGCAGCTTGGACGGTCAGGGCACCGGGGAGCTGTTTTTT.

The chain has TRBV27 and TRBJ2-3, with 7 bases that match TRBD2. In germline, CDR1 is MNHEY, CDR2 SMNVEV (reference sequence). The CDR3 loop spans 16 amino acids. The trim removed 1 base at V and 0 bases at J, leaving 4 bases unmatched. The CDR3 coding sequence is TGTGCCAGCAGTTTATGGGCGGGAGCGAGCACAGATACGCAGTATTTT. Translating gives CASSLWAGASTDTQYF.

This clone has just one count. V usage is TRBV5-4 and J usage is TRBJ2-2, with 14 nucleotides matching TRBD2. Germline trimming cut 4 bases from V and 6 bases from J; bases unmatched to any gene: 2. Germline CDR1 reads SGHNT; CDR2 reads YYREEE (reference sequence). This CDR3 region has 15 residues. CDR3 sequence: CASSPGLAGAGELFF. DNA for the CDR3: TGTGCCAGCAGCCCGGGACTAGCGGGAGCCGGGGAGCTGTTTTTT.